A selection of T cell receptor beta chains follows, all from one sample in a study of cytomegalovirus exposure and HLA in healthy donors. TCRdb's table, derived via immunoSEQ multiplex PCR, lists solely in-frame clones and lacks some. Of around 150,000 clones in the sample, 81% were seen once. Sequencing was done on a sample of PBMCs. These receptors were obtained from a woman under 30 in good health and CMV-seronegative. Each CDR3 is given with its conserved first and last residue. The D gene is left open where the match is weak. For some rows the clone size is stated as once, few or many, or as a class when expanded; others skip it.

d_gene: .
j_gene: TRBJ1-5
abundance: .
v_gene: TRBV27
CDR3nt: TGTGCCAGCAGCCAAACGTCGCGCGGATCTCAGCCCCAGCATTTT
CDR3aa: CASSQTSRGSQPQHF

d_gene: .
j_gene: TRBJ1-2
abundance: .
v_gene: TRBV5-8
CDR3nt: TGTGCCAGCAGCTTCCTACACCTCGGACAAGCTAACTATGGCTACACCTTC
CDR3aa: CASSFLHLGQANYGYTF

d_gene: .
j_gene: TRBJ2-7
abundance: .
v_gene: TRBV28
CDR3nt: TGTGCCAGCAGCCGCTCTCACGGTAGCTCCTACGAGCAGTACTTC
CDR3aa: CASSRSHGSSYEQYF

d_gene: .
j_gene: TRBJ1-2
abundance: .
v_gene: TRBV2
CDR3nt: TGTGCCAGCAGTGAGGGGGCCTATGGCTACACCTTC
CDR3aa: CASSEGAYGYTF

d_gene: TRBD1
j_gene: TRBJ2-1
abundance: .
v_gene: TRBV5-8
CDR3nt: TGTGCCAGCAGCTTCCAGGGGGCCGCCTACAATGAGCAGTTCTTC
CDR3aa: CASSFQGAAYNEQFF

d_gene: .
j_gene: TRBJ1-5
abundance: .
v_gene: TRBV18
CDR3nt: TGTGCCAGCTCACCGGGGAGGGATCAGCCCCAGCATTTT
CDR3aa: CASSPGRDQPQHF

d_gene: .
j_gene: TRBJ1-4
abundance: few
v_gene: TRBV6-1
CDR3nt: TGTGCCAGCTCTCCGACTAACGAAAAACTGTTTTTT
CDR3aa: CASSPTNEKLFF

d_gene: TRBD1
j_gene: TRBJ1-2
abundance: once
v_gene: TRBV6-1
CDR3nt: TGTGCCAGCAGAACGAATGGCAGGGGGCTATATGGCTACACCTTC
CDR3aa: CASRTNGRGLYGYTF

d_gene: .
j_gene: TRBJ2-1
abundance: once
v_gene: TRBV5-6
CDR3nt: TGTGCCAGCAGCTTGGTCGGGGAAAGCTACAATGAGCAGTTCTTC
CDR3aa: CASSLVGESYNEQFF

d_gene: .
j_gene: TRBJ2-3
abundance: .
v_gene: TRBV7-9
CDR3nt: TGTGCCAGCAGCTTAGCCCCTTCGGGGGTTTGGGGCACAGATACGCAGTATTTT
CDR3aa: CASSLAPSGVWGTDTQYF

d_gene: TRBD2
j_gene: TRBJ2-3
abundance: few
v_gene: TRBV9
CDR3nt: TGTGCCAGCAGCGCCCATAGAGGACTAGCCACTGGCACAGATACGCAGTATTTT
CDR3aa: CASSAHRGLATGTDTQYF

d_gene: TRBD1
j_gene: TRBJ2-7
abundance: .
v_gene: TRBV6-1
CDR3nt: TGTGCCAGCAGTCGACAGGGCTCCTACGAGCAGTACTTC
CDR3aa: CASSRQGSYEQYF

d_gene: TRBD1
j_gene: TRBJ2-7
abundance: .
v_gene: TRBV28
CDR3nt: TGTGCCAGCAGTTCTGCGGGACAGGGGTCTATCTACGAGCAGTACTTC
CDR3aa: CASSSAGQGSIYEQYF

d_gene: TRBD2
j_gene: TRBJ2-1
abundance: few
v_gene: TRBV4-2
CDR3nt: TGTGCCAGCAGCCAAGCGACTAGCGGGGACAATGAGCAGTTCTTC
CDR3aa: CASSQATSGDNEQFF

d_gene: .
j_gene: TRBJ2-2
abundance: few
v_gene: TRBV7-9
CDR3nt: TGTGCCAGCGCGGGACAGAAGGTGGTCGGGGAGCTGTTTTTT
CDR3aa: CASAGQKVVGELFF

d_gene: .
j_gene: TRBJ2-2
abundance: .
v_gene: TRBV10-1
CDR3nt: TGCGCCAGCAGTGAGTCCGACGGTGGACATCCCGGGGAGCTGTTTTTT
CDR3aa: CASSESDGGHPGELFF

d_gene: .
j_gene: TRBJ2-5
abundance: once
v_gene: TRBV7-9
CDR3nt: TGTGCCAGCAGCTTAATTAGAGACCAAGAGACCCAGTACTTC
CDR3aa: CASSLIRDQETQYF

d_gene: TRBD1
j_gene: TRBJ1-6
abundance: .
v_gene: TRBV5-8
CDR3nt: TGTGCCAGCAGCCTCTCCGGGACAGGGTCTTCACCCCTCCACTTT
CDR3aa: CASSLSGTGSSPLHF

d_gene: .
j_gene: TRBJ1-1
abundance: once
v_gene: TRBV10-3
CDR3nt: TGTGCCATCAGCGGACTGGGACTTGAGGCTTTCTTT
CDR3aa: CAISGLGLEAFF

d_gene: TRBD2
j_gene: TRBJ2-3
abundance: once
v_gene: TRBV7-8
CDR3nt: TGTGCCAGCAGCCCGACTAGCGTCACAGATACGCAGTATTTT
CDR3aa: CASSPTSVTDTQYF

d_gene: .
j_gene: TRBJ2-3
abundance: .
v_gene: TRBV11-2
CDR3nt: TGTGCCAGCAGCTTAAGCGGATATACGCAGTATTTT
CDR3aa: CASSLSGYTQYF

d_gene: .
j_gene: TRBJ1-5
abundance: once
v_gene: TRBV28
CDR3nt: TGTGCCAGCAGCACCGGGACAAGGAACAATCAGCCCCAGCATTTT
CDR3aa: CASSTGTRNNQPQHF

d_gene: TRBD1
j_gene: TRBJ2-3
abundance: few
v_gene: TRBV7-4
CDR3nt: TGTGCCAGCAGCTTAGGACAGGGGGATATTTGCACAGATACGCAGTATTTT
CDR3aa: CASSLGQGDICTDTQYF

d_gene: .
j_gene: TRBJ2-2
abundance: .
v_gene: TRBV13
CDR3nt: TGTGCCAGCAGCTTAGGCCTAACAGGCGATCCCGGGGAGCTGTTTTTT
CDR3aa: CASSLGLTGDPGELFF

d_gene: TRBD1
j_gene: TRBJ1-6
abundance: .
v_gene: TRBV5-1
CDR3nt: TGCGCCAGCACCGACAGGGAAGCACCCCTCCACTTT
CDR3aa: CASTDREAPLHF

d_gene: .
j_gene: TRBJ1-6
abundance: .
v_gene: TRBV6-5
CDR3nt: TGTGCCAGCAGTTACTCGTCGAACAGGGATAATTCACCCCTCCACTTT
CDR3aa: CASSYSSNRDNSPLHF

d_gene: TRBD1
j_gene: TRBJ2-3
abundance: .
v_gene: TRBV11-2
CDR3nt: TGTGCCAGCAGCTCCCCCCGGGACAGATACACAGATACGCAGTATTTT
CDR3aa: CASSSPRDRYTDTQYF

d_gene: .
j_gene: TRBJ1-2
abundance: .
v_gene: TRBV20-1
CDR3nt: TGCAGTGCTAGAGATGTCAGGGTTTCCACCTTC
CDR3aa: CSARDVRVSTF

d_gene: TRBD2
j_gene: TRBJ2-3
abundance: .
v_gene: TRBV7-2
CDR3nt: TGTGCCAGCAGCTTAGAGAGGACTAGCGGGAGACGAGATACGCAGTATTTT
CDR3aa: CASSLERTSGRRDTQYF

d_gene: .
j_gene: TRBJ2-7
abundance: .
v_gene: TRBV27
CDR3nt: TGTGCCAGCAGAAGGCTACAGGGCTACGAGCAGTACTTC
CDR3aa: CASRRLQGYEQYF

d_gene: .
j_gene: TRBJ2-2
abundance: .
v_gene: TRBV10-3
CDR3nt: TGTGCCATCAGTGAGTCACCTTCAACAGGGAACACCGGGGAGCTGTTTTTT
CDR3aa: CAISESPSTGNTGELFF

d_gene: TRBD1
j_gene: TRBJ2-6
abundance: .
v_gene: TRBV19
CDR3nt: TGTGCCAGTAGTAGGGACAGAGACTACTCTGGGGCCAACGTCCTGACTTTC
CDR3aa: CASSRDRDYSGANVLTF

d_gene: TRBD2
j_gene: TRBJ2-5
abundance: .
v_gene: TRBV6-1
CDR3nt: TGTGCCAGCCATGAACTAGCGGGAGAGGGAGAGACCCAGTACTTC
CDR3aa: CASHELAGEGETQYF

d_gene: .
j_gene: TRBJ1-2
abundance: .
v_gene: TRBV18
CDR3nt: TGTGCCAGCTCACCAAGTGGGGCGCCCCCAGCTAACTATGGCTACACCTTC
CDR3aa: CASSPSGAPPANYGYTF

d_gene: TRBD2
j_gene: TRBJ2-7
abundance: .
v_gene: TRBV4-1
CDR3nt: TGCGCCAGCAGCCAAGATGGACTAGCGCGGACCTACGAGCAGTACTTC
CDR3aa: CASSQDGLARTYEQYF

d_gene: .
j_gene: TRBJ1-3
abundance: once
v_gene: TRBV25-1
CDR3nt: TGTGCCAGCGGGTGGGGCGGTCACTCTGGAAACACCATATATTTT
CDR3aa: CASGWGGHSGNTIYF

d_gene: .
j_gene: TRBJ2-5
abundance: .
v_gene: TRBV11-3
CDR3nt: TGTGCCAGCAGCTTAGGCCCGGGGGAAGAGACCCAGTACTTC
CDR3aa: CASSLGPGEETQYF

d_gene: .
j_gene: TRBJ1-1
abundance: few
v_gene: TRBV25-1
CDR3nt: TGTGCCAGCACGGGATTCAAAGCTTTCTTT
CDR3aa: CASTGFKAFF

d_gene: TRBD1
j_gene: TRBJ1-5
abundance: .
v_gene: TRBV2
CDR3nt: TGTGCCAGCAAAAGGGACAGGGTTTACGGGCAGCCCCAGCATTTT
CDR3aa: CASKRDRVYGQPQHF

d_gene: TRBD2
j_gene: TRBJ2-3
abundance: .
v_gene: TRBV15
CDR3nt: TGTGCCTTTAGCGGGGGGATCGCAGATACGCAGTATTTT
CDR3aa: CAFSGGIADTQYF